These 27 T cell receptor beta chains were sequenced from one sample in a study of T cell responses to AZD1222 COVID-19 vaccine. Some clones are missing from TCRdb's copy, which holds only in-frame ones; the method was immunoSEQ multiplex PCR. The table has approximately 60,000 clones, 80% to 90% seen once; the top ten hold 6.9%. The material was peripheral blood, obtained 28 days after the second AZD1222 dose. The receptors here all came from an adult who received the AZD1222 COVID-19 vaccine.

The sample holds a few counts of this clone. The rearrangement links TRBV21-1 to TRBJ1-2. TRBV21-1 is a pseudogene. The CDR3 has 20 residues. The CDR3 reads CASSKGKNLRRTGQRYGYTF. The CDR3 coding sequence is TGTGCCAGCAGCAAGGGTAAGAATCTCCGACGGACGGGGCAGAGGTATGGCTACACCTTC.

In this sample, this clone is medium-sized. CDR3 bases: TGTGCCAGCAGGGCCGGGGGGCTGAACACCGGGGAGCTGTTTTTT. Its translation is CASRAGGLNTGELFF. V is TRBV11-2 and J is TRBJ2-2; tentatively, D is TRBD2 (7 bases). The V gene lost 6 bases and the J gene lost 1 base, with 12 bases spanning the gap. Germline V lookup: CDR1 SGHAT, CDR2 FQNNGV. This CDR3 has 15 residues.

The CDR3 loop reads CASNPAAGSYGYTF. The CDR3 coding sequence is TGTGCCAGCAACCCGGCAGCTGGGAGCTATGGCTACACCTTC. The chain joins TRBV2 to TRBJ1-2, with unresolved D. There are 14 residues in the CDR3. Trimming took off 7 bases at V and 4 bases at J, with 16 bases between the two ends. Per germline, CDR1 SNHLY and CDR2 FYNNEI.

The CDR3 nucleotides read TGTGCCAGTAGTCCCGGTACAGGGACCACTCTTGGCTACACCTTC. The encoded protein is CASSPGTGTTLGYTF. This sequence joins TRBV19 and TRBJ1-2; D possibly corresponds to TRBD1 (6 bases). This CDR3 has 15 amino acids. Trimming stripped 5 bases from V and 7 bases from J, with 20 bases between. Germline V gene data show CDR1 as LNHDA and CDR2 as SQIVND (reference sequence).

In DNA, the CDR3 is TGTGCCAGCAGTTCCAAGACAGGATCTCCCTACGAGCAGTACTTC. This sequence encodes CASSSKTGSPYEQYF. V usage is TRBV28 and J usage is TRBJ2-7; D may be TRBD1 (6 bases). Germline-derived CDR1 and CDR2 are MDHEN and SYDVKM. The CDR3 is 15 residues long. The V and J ends lost 4 bases and 2 bases respectively, with 15 bases between them.

The rearrangement joins TRBV5-1 to TRBJ2-3; 8 bases are a match to TRBD2. The germline gives CDR1 SGHRS, CDR2 YFSETQ. CDR3 size: 17 residues. V was pared by 3 bases and J by 0 bases, with 9 bases of the junction left unmatched. CDR3 in amino acids: CASSSRSGRGSTDTQYF. CDR3 DNA: TGCGCCAGCAGCTCAAGGTCCGGGAGGGGCAGCACAGATACGCAGTATTTT.

As DNA, the CDR3 is TGCGCCAGCGGCAGACTAGCGGGGACTAACAATGAGCAGTTCTTC. Translation gives CASGRLAGTNNEQFF. The chain links TRBV5-1 to TRBJ2-1, with 11 bases aligning to TRBD2. The CDR3 covers 15 residues. Germline CDR1 is SGHRS and CDR2 is YFSETQ. V shed 7 bases and J 5 bases; nucleotides not matched to a gene: 8. The full variable domain, rest sourced from reference TRBV5-1 and TRBJ2-1, is KAGVTQTPRYLIKTRGQQVTLSCSPISGHRSVSWYQQTPGQGLQFLFEYFSETQRNKGNFPGRFSGRQFSNSRSEMNVSTLELGDSALYLCASGRLAGTNNEQFFGPGTRLTVL.

As to this clone: Relative to the germline gene, one junction end is altered; a read error may explain this. The chain combines TRBV7-8 with TRBJ1-6, with D possibly being TRBD1 (5 bases). Germline V gene lookup returns CDR1 SGHVS and CDR2 FQNEAQ. This CDR3 spans 16 amino acids. This CDR3 is CASSFVAGATNSALHF. The DNA for the CDR3 is TGTGCCAGCAGCTTCGTGGCCGGGGCCACTAATTCAGCCCTCCACTTT. The entire variable domain, with the rest obtained from reference TRBV7-8 and TRBJ1-6, is as follows: GAGVSQSPRYKVAKRGQDVALRCDPISGHVSLFWYQQALGQGPEFLTYFQNEAQLDKSGLPSDRFFAERPEGSVSTLKIQRTQQEDSAVYLCASSFVAGATNSALHFGNGTRLTVT.

This chain uses TRBV4-2 with TRBJ2-1; TRBD2 might be the D (5 bases). The V gene's germline CDR1 is LGHNA and CDR2 YNFKEQ. The ends were cut back, 0 bases at V and 1 base at J, with 13 bases in the middle. The CDR3 loop spans 17 amino acids. In nucleotides, the CDR3 is TGTGCCAGCAGCCAAGACAGCGGCGGTTGGTCCTACAATGAGCAGTTCTTC. It is translated as CASSQDSGGWSYNEQFF.

The V and J genes are TRBV30 and TRBJ1-6; TRBD1 agrees at 7 bases. Germline V gene sequence: CDR1 GTSNPN, CDR2 SVGIG (reference sequence). There are 15 residues in the CDR3. The trim removed 4 bases at V and 6 bases at J, leaving 9 bases unmatched. DNA for the CDR3: TGTGCCTGGAAACGACGACAGGGCCCTAATTCACCCCTCCACTTT. It encodes CAWKRRQGPNSPLHF.

The V call is TRBV14, the J call TRBJ2-1, with 9 bases aligning to TRBD2. V shed 4 bases and J 3 bases; nucleotides not matched to a gene: 10. There are 17 residues in the CDR3. Germline loops: CDR1 SGHDN, CDR2 FVKESK. The CDR3 DNA reads as TGTGCCAGCAGCCCCCTGTGGGCGGGAGGGTTCTACAATGAGCAGTTCTTC. Translating it yields CASSPLWAGGFYNEQFF.

The gene calls are TRBV7-9 and TRBJ1-2; TRBD1 aligns across 7 bases. Germline CDR1 reads SEHNR; CDR2 reads FQNEAQ (reference sequence). The V and J ends lost 6 bases and 8 bases, in that order; junction bases with no gene match: 6. The CDR3 runs 12 residues. The CDR3 bases are TGTGCCAGCAGTCGGGACAGTGGCGGCTACACCTTC. Amino acids: CASSRDSGGYTF.

The rearrangement links TRBV28 to TRBJ2-2; 7 bases are shared with TRBD1. This CDR3 is built from 14 residues. Trimming cost V 7 bases and J 4 bases; bases outside gene matches: 6. Germline CDR1 is MDHEN and CDR2 is SYDVKM. As DNA, the CDR3 is TGTGCCAGCACCCCAGGGGGAGTCACCGGGGAGCTGTTTTTT. Its protein product is CASTPGGVTGELFF. The variable domain in full, completed from reference TRBV28 and TRBJ2-2, reads DVKVTQSSRYLVKRTGEKVFLECVQDMDHENMFWYRQDPGLGLRLIYFSYDVKMKEKGDIPEGYSVSREKKERFSLILESASTNQTSMYLCASTPGGVTGELFFGEGSRLTVL.

The chain has TRBV19 and TRBJ1-2; D is possibly TRBD1 (5 bases). From germline, CDR1 is LNHDA and CDR2 SQIVND (reference sequence). This CDR3 contains 15 residues. The ends were cut back, 9 bases at V and 3 bases at J, with 20 bases in the middle. CDR3 region: CASFRGGKKDYGYTF. The CDR3 nucleotides read TGTGCCAGCTTTCGTGGGGGAAAGAAGGACTATGGCTACACCTTC. Combining the CDR3 with reference TRBV19 and TRBJ1-2 gives the whole variable domain DGGITQSPKYLFRKEGQNVTLSCEQNLNHDAMYWYRQDPGQGLRLIYYSQIVNDFQKGDIAEGYSVSREKKESFPLTVTSAQKNPTAFYLCASFRGGKKDYGYTFGSGTRLTVV.

The count of this clone is one. The V gene is TRBV4-3, the J gene TRBJ2-7, with 8 nucleotides matching TRBD1. Germline CDR1 LGHNA, CDR2 YSLEER. The CDR3 is made up of 13 amino acids. V was clipped by 3 bases and J by 6 bases; unmatched bases: 4. The CDR3 coding sequence is TGCGCCAGCAGCCACCGGACAGGGAGCGAGCAGTACTTC. It codes for CASSHRTGSEQYF.

The chain links TRBV4-2 to TRBJ1-4, with D hard to call. The CDR3 has 15 amino acids. Trimming shortened V by 3 bases and J by 0 bases, and 8 bases separated the two germline ends. Germline V gives CDR1 LGHNA, CDR2 YNFKEQ. The CDR3 loop is CASSQYSATNEKLFF. In DNA form, the CDR3 reads TGTGCCAGCAGCCAGTACAGTGCAACTAATGAAAAACTGTTTTTT.

This clone counts as medium-sized. V usage is TRBV2 and J usage is TRBJ2-1, with 8 bases identical to TRBD2. This CDR3 has 16 amino acids. V shed 6 bases, J shed 1 base, and the junction held 8 bases outside the gene matches. CDR1 SNHLY and CDR2 FYNNEI come from the germline V gene. Written as DNA, the CDR3 is TGTGCCAGCAGGGCGACTAGCGCGGAATCCTACAATGAGCAGTTCTTC. It specifies CASRATSAESYNEQFF. The complete variable domain, with remaining parts taken from reference TRBV2 and TRBJ2-1, reads EPEVTQTPSHQVTQMGQEVILRCVPISNHLYFYWYRQILGQKVEFLVSFYNNEISEKSEIFDDQFSVERPDGSNFTLKIRSTKLEDSAMYFCASRATSAESYNEQFFGPGTRLTVL.

The rearrangement links TRBV19 to TRBJ1-2, with D possibly being TRBD1 (6 bases). CDR1 is LNHDA, CDR2 SQIVND, per germline (reference sequence). The CDR3 runs 14 residues. The V and J ends lost 6 bases and 6 bases respectively, with 17 bases between them. This CDR3 is CASSRQVIWDGYTF. Here the CDR3 DNA reads TGTGCCAGTAGCCGACAGGTGATTTGGGATGGCTACACCTTC.

The chain links TRBV29-1 to TRBJ2-7; 9 bases match TRBD1. The CDR3 contains 13 residues. Looked up from germline, CDR1 is SQVTM and CDR2 is ANQGSEA. Losses at the gene ends were 4 bases for V and 6 bases for J; bases not matched to a gene: 7. CDR3 amino acids: CSVVKGTGFEQYF. As DNA, the CDR3 is TGCAGCGTTGTGAAAGGGACAGGGTTCGAGCAGTACTTC.

The chain is built from TRBV19 and TRBJ2-1, with TRBD2 matching over 7 bases. Germline assignment: CDR1 LNHDA and CDR2 SQIVND (reference sequence). CDR3 size: 16 residues. The V and J ends lost 6 bases and 6 bases, in that order; junction bases with no gene match: 14. The CDR3 protein is CASRVSGLVSGNEQFF. CDR3 sequence (DNA): TGTGCCAGTAGGGTCTCTGGACTAGTCAGCGGCAATGAGCAGTTCTTC.

The chain employs TRBV6-1 and TRBJ1-5; no clear D gene. CDR3 length equals 16 residues. Germline values: CDR1 MNHNS, CDR2 SASEGT. With 1 base removed from V and 0 bases from J, the gap between germline ends came to 10 bases. CDR3 sequence: CASSEGNSYSNQPQHF. The CDR3 DNA sequence: TGTGCCAGCAGTGAAGGCAACAGCTATAGCAATCAGCCCCAGCATTTT.

The genes are TRBV2 and TRBJ1-6, with 8 nucleotides matching TRBD1. This CDR3 is 15 amino acids long. Germline assignment: CDR1 SNHLY and CDR2 FYNNEI. V gave up 3 bases and J gave up 9 bases; unmatched junction bases: 7. The CDR3 is CASSDGHRGSSPLHF. The CDR3 nucleotides are TGTGCCAGCAGTGATGGTCACAGGGGGTCTTCACCCCTCCACTTT.

This clone was found once. The V call is TRBV9, the J call TRBJ2-1; D uncertain. This CDR3 has 14 amino acids. Looked up from germline, CDR1 is SGDLS and CDR2 is YYNGEE. Trimming left V 0 bases short and J 7 bases short, with 11 bases between. Written as DNA, the CDR3 is TGTGCCAGCAGCGTAGTGGCTGCTAGGAATGAGCAGTTCTTC. Translating gives CASSVVAARNEQFF.

This clone was recorded only once. The rearrangement links TRBV19 to TRBJ2-3, with D unresolved. Per the germline V gene, CDR1 is LNHDA and CDR2 is SQIVND (reference sequence). V lost 7 bases to trimming and J lost 4 bases, with 12 bases between them. The CDR3 is 13 amino acids. CDR3 in DNA: TGTGCCAGTAAGGTGAGATCGGCAGATACGCAGTATTTT. Translated, it gives CASKVRSADTQYF.

V usage is TRBV4-2 and J usage is TRBJ2-2; maybe TRBD1 (5 bases). Germline V gene lookup returns CDR1 LGHNA and CDR2 YNFKEQ. The V and J ends lost 0 bases and 6 bases respectively, with 14 bases between them. The CDR3 has 16 residues. Written as DNA, the CDR3 is TGTGCCAGCAGCCAAGATGGGCAGGGAAGGGCCGGGGAGCTGTTTTTT. Translating it yields CASSQDGQGRAGELFF.

The rearrangement uses TRBV7-2 and TRBJ1-2; 7 bases agree with TRBD1. CDR3 length: 15 residues. V dropped 7 bases and J dropped 0; count of bases not matched to a gene: 8. Germline V lookup: CDR1 SGHTA, CDR2 FQGNSA. The CDR3 DNA is TGTGCCAGCAACTGGGACAGTCGGACTAACTATGGCTACACCTTC. It is translated as CASNWDSRTNYGYTF.

This clone was seen only once. The rearrangement joins TRBV11-2 to TRBJ2-5; D possibly matches TRBD1 or TRBD2 (6 bases each). V was cut by 3 bases and J by 4 bases, with 9 bases left in between. The CDR3 length is 13 residues. In germline, CDR1 is SGHAT, CDR2 FQNNGV. The CDR3 spells CASSLGGRETQYF. Here the CDR3 DNA reads TGTGCCAGCAGCTTGGGGGGCCGAGAGACCCAGTACTTC.